Shown below are 9 T cell receptor beta chains from a single sample sequenced in a study of cytomegalovirus exposure and HLA in healthy donors. Amplification used 60 Vbeta primers and 13 Jbeta primers. Libraries were prepared by immunoSEQ multiplex PCR; TCRdb keeps only in-frame clonotypes and omits some of them. The sample holds about 82,000 clones, around 77% seen once. Sequencing input: PBMCs. Receptors were obtained from a man over 45 in good health and CMV-seronegative.

CDR3 protein: CASSLITVAANTEAFF. CDR3 in DNA: TGTGCCAGCAGCTTGATAACAGTCGCCGCGAACACTGAAGCTTTCTTT. The chain couples TRBV5-6 to TRBJ1-1; D remains ambiguous. CDR3 length: 16 amino acids. V shed 1 base and J shed 1 base, with 14 bases lying between them. Germline V gives CDR1 SGHDT, CDR2 YYEEEE.

The chain is built from TRBV19 and TRBJ1-2; weak D call: TRBD1 (6 bases). The CDR3 runs 16 residues. Germline lookup yields CDR1 LNHDA and CDR2 SQIVND (reference sequence). Trimming removed 6 bases from V and 3 bases from J, with 20 bases in between. The CDR3 DNA is TGTGCCAGTAGATCACTAGGGGGTCTTTCGGACTATGGCTACACCTTC. Its protein product is CASRSLGGLSDYGYTF.

J is TRBJ2-7 and V is TRBV9, with TRBD2 matching over 11 bases. Losses at the gene ends were 2 bases for V and 2 bases for J; bases not matched to a gene: 6. CDR3 length equals 16 residues. The germline V gene encodes CDR1 SGDLS and CDR2 YYNGEE. CDR3 nucleotide sequence: TGTGCCAGCAGCGTTAGCGGGGGGGGAGGAACCTACGAGCAGTACTTC. Translating gives CASSVSGGGGTYEQYF. Together with reference TRBV9 and TRBJ2-7, the CDR3 gives the full variable domain: DSGVTQTPKHLITATGQRVTLRCSPRSGDLSVYWYQQSLDQGLQFLIQYYNGEERAKGNILERFSAQQFPDLHSELNLSSLELGDSALYFCASSVSGGGGTYEQYFGPGTRLTVT.

V gene TRBV5-1 combines with J gene TRBJ2-5, with D perhaps matching TRBD1 (6 bases). V was trimmed by 0 bases and J by 2 bases, leaving 14 bases between them. The CDR3 sequence is 16 residues long. Germline V gene data show CDR1 as SGHRS and CDR2 as YFSETQ. CDR3 nucleotide sequence: TGCGCCAGCAGCTTGGTAGAAGGAAGGGGGCAAGAGACCCAGTACTTC. As protein: CASSLVEGRGQETQYF.

Comments on this clone: Distinct nucleotide sequences in the sample also encode this CDR3. The chain employs TRBV7-3 and TRBJ1-1; D is uncertain. The CDR3 totals 13 residues. The V and J ends lost 5 bases and 0 bases respectively, with 7 bases between them. Germline CDR1 is SGHTA and CDR2 is FQGTGA. CDR3 sequence: CASSPAVNTEAFF. The CDR3 nucleotides read TGTGCCAGCAGCCCTGCAGTGAACACTGAAGCTTTCTTT.

The chain joins TRBV28 to TRBJ2-7, with D perhaps matching TRBD2 (5 bases). The V end lost 6 bases, the J end lost 4 bases, and 16 bases lay between the germline ends. CDR3 size: 14 residues. Germline-derived CDR1 and CDR2 are MDHEN and SYDVKM. The CDR3 is CASREGSQNYEQYF. The CDR3 DNA reads as TGTGCCAGCAGAGAGGGATCCCAGAATTACGAGCAGTACTTC.

This chain joins TRBV19 and TRBJ1-1; 7 bases fit TRBD1. This CDR3 region has 14 residues. The ends lost 5 bases at V and 4 bases at J; junction bases unmatched: 7. Germline V gene data show CDR1 as LNHDA and CDR2 as SQIVND (reference sequence). The CDR3 loop reads CASSGGGAGTEAFF. The CDR3 coding sequence is TGTGCCAGTAGTGGAGGGGGCGCGGGCACTGAAGCTTTCTTT.

This clone occurred a few times. The chain uses TRBV6-1 and TRBJ2-7; weak D call: TRBD1 (6 bases). CDR1 and CDR2 (germline): MNHNS, SASEGT. The V end was cut by 5 bases, the J end by 6 bases, with 17 bases between. This CDR3 is built from 14 residues. CDR3 sequence: CASSLQGTRSEQYF. CDR3 in DNA: TGTGCCAGCAGTTTACAGGGTACCCGCTCCGAGCAGTACTTC.

This chain uses TRBV10-3 with TRBJ2-1; 15 nucleotides match TRBD2. Germline CDR1 ENHRY, CDR2 SYGVKD. This CDR3 spans 18 amino acids. Trimming removed 7 bases from V and 0 bases from J; junction bases left unmatched: 7. The DNA for the CDR3 is TGTGCCATCAAGGGGACTAGCGGGGGGCCAAGCTCCTACAATGAGCAGTTCTTC. It translates to CAIKGTSGGPSSYNEQFF.